These 30 T cell receptor beta chains were sequenced from one sample in a study of molecular identifiers for immune sequencing clone quantification. One entry per CDR3 protein, called by TCRdb with MiXCR from the PCR reads. The sample consists of more than 550,000 distinct CDR3 sequences, approximately 24% of them appearing once. Sequencing used naive CD8+ T cells from blood, with Jurkat cell RNA spiked in. Subset described: FACS-sorted CD8+CD4-CCR7+CD45RA+ naive T cells. The receptors come from a human donor in good health. Some libraries in this study had Jurkat cell RNA spiked in.

This clonotype was seen a handful of times. The chain couples TRBV9 to TRBJ1-5; a possible D gene is TRBD1 (5 bases). Germline V gives CDR1 SGDLS, CDR2 YYNGEE. Trimming pared 3 bases from V and 6 bases from J, leaving 13 bases between. The length of the CDR3 is 14 residues. The CDR3 DNA follows: TGTGCCAGCAGCGCCGGGGGAGGACCTCAGCCCCAGCATTTT. Translated, it gives CASSAGGGPQPQHF.

On this clonotype itself: A much larger clone sits a single nucleotide away, making a read error possible. The V gene is TRBV29-1, the J gene TRBJ2-1; TRBD2 matches at 9 bases. The CDR3 sequence is 14 residues long. Germline assignment: CDR1 SQVTM and CDR2 ANQGSEA. The CDR3 protein is CGVEGLAGYNEQFF. The CDR3 nucleotides are TGCGGCGTTGAAGGGCTAGCGGGGTACAATGAGCAGTTCTTC.

This clonotype was observed many times. CDR3 residues: CASSPTGHNNSPLHF. The DNA of the CDR3 is TGTGCCAGCAGCCCGACGGGACATAATAATTCACCCCTCCACTTT. The genes are TRBV13 and TRBJ1-6; maybe TRBD1 (6 bases). CDR1 and CDR2 (germline): PRHDT, FYEKMQ (reference sequence). The CDR3 contains 15 residues. With 5 bases removed from V and 5 bases from J, the gap between germline ends came to 13 bases.

The J gene is TRBJ2-1, the V gene TRBV20-1; weak D call: TRBD2 (5 bases). The CDR3 extends over 13 amino acids. Trimming cost V 6 bases and J 7 bases, with 16 bases left between them. Germline values: CDR1 DFQATT, CDR2 SNEGSKA (reference sequence). The DNA for the CDR3 is TGCAGTGCCCTAGCTGCCTCCGGTAATGAGCAGTTCTTC. It encodes CSALAASGNEQFF.

Ten or more counts support this clonotype. This sequence joins TRBV29-1 and TRBJ2-7, with D hard to call. The CDR3 has 13 amino acids. V lost 3 bases, J lost 0 bases, and 9 bases lay in between. Germline CDR1 and CDR2: SQVTM and ANQGSEA. The CDR3 protein is CSVDDGSSYEQYF. For the CDR3, the DNA is TGCAGCGTTGATGACGGAAGCTCCTACGAGCAGTACTTC.

The rearrangement joins TRBV6-1 to TRBJ2-5; D remains ambiguous. The ends were cut back, 3 bases at V and 0 bases at J, with 20 bases in the middle. Germline V lookup: CDR1 MNHNS, CDR2 SASEGT. The CDR3 totals 18 residues. CDR3 DNA: TGTGCCAGCAGTGATGCGCTTCTCCCCCAGGAGAACCAAGAGACCCAGTACTTC. This sequence encodes CASSDALLPQENQETQYF.

This CDR3 reads CASSYMSTEAFF. CDR3 coding DNA: TGTGCCAGCTCTTACATGAGCACTGAAGCTTTCTTT. J is TRBJ1-1 and V is TRBV6-2 or TRBV6-3; D remains ambiguous. Per the germline V gene, CDR1 is MNHEY and CDR2 is SVGEGT. V lost 8 bases and J 4 bases, leaving 11 bases between the germline ends. CDR3 length: 12 residues.

A few counts support this clonotype. This chain uses TRBV28 with TRBJ2-7; 13 bases match TRBD2. The CDR3 is made up of 16 amino acids. The V and J ends lost 4 bases and 4 bases, in that order; junction bases with no gene match: 7. The germline gives CDR1 MDHEN, CDR2 SYDVKM. The CDR3, as DNA: TGTGCCAGCAGTTCAGAACCGGGACTAGCGGGATACGAGCAGTACTTC. This translates into CASSSEPGLAGYEQYF.

This clonotype has only a few counts. This rearrangement joins TRBV13 to TRBJ2-3; no reliable D call. Trimming removed 3 bases at V and 4 bases at J, with 14 bases between. Germline V lookup: CDR1 PRHDT, CDR2 FYEKMQ (reference sequence). This CDR3 contains 15 residues. CDR3: CASSFWVGKSDTQYF. The CDR3 DNA follows: TGTGCCAGCAGCTTCTGGGTAGGGAAGTCAGATACGCAGTATTTT. Supplemented by reference TRBV13 and TRBJ2-3, the full variable domain reads AAGVIQSPRHLIKEKRETATLKCYPIPRHDTVYWYQQGPGQDPQFLISFYEKMQSDKGSIPDRFSAQQFSDYHSELNMSSLELGDSALYFCASSFWVGKSDTQYFGPGTRLTVL.

This clonotype was counted at least ten times. The rearrangement joins TRBV9 to TRBJ2-3; D unclear. The CDR3 is 16 amino acids. Trimming took off 0 bases at V and 6 bases at J, with 17 bases between the two ends. Per germline, CDR1 SGDLS and CDR2 YYNGEE. CDR3: CASSVVATGVRDTQYF. The CDR3 nucleotides are TGTGCCAGCAGCGTAGTGGCGACCGGAGTCCGGGATACGCAGTATTTT.

This clonotype appeared many times. The DNA of the CDR3 is TGTGCCAGCGGAACAGGCTGGGGCGAGCAGTACTTC. Its protein is CASGTGWGEQYF. This chain joins TRBV6-5 and TRBJ2-7; weak D call: TRBD1 (5 bases). The CDR3 is 12 amino acids. V shed 8 bases and J shed 6 bases, with 14 bases lying between them. The germline CDR1 and CDR2 sequences are MNHEY and SVGAGI.

A word on this clonotype: Possible read error: a much larger clone is one base away. No conserved phenylalanine or tryptophan ends this CDR3, so it is likely a read error. The genes are TRBV7-2 and TRBJ2-5; D is unresolved. The V gene's germline CDR1 is SGHTA and CDR2 FQGNSA. The CDR3 has 14 residues. V lost 1 base to trimming and J lost 0 bases, with 6 bases between them. The CDR3 DNA reads as TGTGCCAGCAGCTTAGTGGGCAACCAAGAGACCCAGTACATC. Amino acids: CASSLVGNQETQYI.

V gene TRBV6-2 or TRBV6-3 combines with J gene TRBJ2-3; 13 bases match TRBD2. V trimming: 2 bases; J trimming: 4 bases; junction bases outside the gene matches: 9. The CDR3 has 18 residues. Germline CDR1 reads MNHEY; CDR2 reads SVGEGT. The chain's CDR3 is CASSYLTTSGRAPDTQYF. CDR3 sequence (DNA): TGTGCCAGCAGTTACCTCACAACTAGCGGGAGGGCCCCAGATACGCAGTATTTT.

This clonotype occurred many times. J is TRBJ1-4 and V is TRBV5-5; D is undetermined. CDR1 and CDR2 (germline): SGHKS, YYEKEE (reference sequence). Trimming pared 0 bases from V and 2 bases from J, leaving 11 bases between. This CDR3 has 16 amino acids. The CDR3 reads CASSLEGGPTNEKLFF. The CDR3 bases are TGTGCCAGCAGCTTGGAAGGCGGGCCCACTAATGAAAAACTGTTTTTT.

About this clonotype itself: A read error may produce the germline difference seen at one junction end. The DNA of the CDR3 is TGCGCCAGCAGCCCGGGACTCCTGGCGGGAAACGCCATATATTTT. Encoded protein: CASSPGLLAGNAIYF. V and J are TRBV4-3 and TRBJ1-3; weak D call: TRBD1 (5 bases). This CDR3 is 15 amino acids long. In germline, CDR1 is LGHNA, CDR2 YSLEER.

The V gene is TRBV24-1, the J gene TRBJ2-1; maybe TRBD2 (6 bases). V lost 0 bases and J lost 9, with 8 bases in between. CDR3 length: 13 residues. Germline V gene sequence: CDR1 KGHDR, CDR2 SFDVKD. CDR3: CATSDLPEGEQFF. In DNA form, the CDR3 reads TGTGCCACCAGTGATTTGCCGGAGGGTGAGCAGTTCTTC.

This clonotype was found many times. The chain employs TRBV7-6 and TRBJ1-4; 7 positions match TRBD1. Germline V gives CDR1 SGHVS, CDR2 FNYEAQ. CDR3 length equals 18 residues. Trimming cost V 2 bases and J 3 bases; bases outside gene matches: 12. CDR3 bases: TGTGCCAGCAGCTTAAATCTGGCAGGGGGTTACGCTAATGAAAAACTGTTTTTT. Its translation is CASSLNLAGGYANEKLFF. Supplemented by reference TRBV7-6 and TRBJ1-4, the full variable domain reads GAGVSQSPRYKVTKRGQDVALRCDPISGHVSLYWYRQALGQGPEFLTYFNYEAQQDKSGLPNDRFSAERPEGSISTLTIQRTEQRDSAMYRCASSLNLAGGYANEKLFFGSGTQLSVL.

This clonotype was picked up many times. The chain is built from TRBV28 and TRBJ2-3; D not certain. Per germline, CDR1 MDHEN and CDR2 SYDVKM. V shed 4 bases and J shed 4 bases, with 21 bases lying between them. The CDR3 runs to 17 residues. CDR3: CASSSPRLVAGADTQYF. The DNA for the CDR3 is TGTGCCAGCAGTTCCCCCCGGCTAGTTGCTGGCGCAGATACGCAGTATTTT.

V usage is TRBV7-6 and J usage is TRBJ2-5; D might be TRBD1 (5 bases). CDR3 length equals 12 residues. Deletions cut 8 bases from V and 8 bases from J, with 15 bases between. Germline CDR1 reads SGHVS; CDR2 reads FNYEAQ. DNA of the CDR3: TGTGCCAGCGGCCCAGACAGTTTCACCCAGTACTTC. Translating gives CASGPDSFTQYF.

V is TRBV6-2 or TRBV6-3 and J is TRBJ1-1; D remains unclear. The CDR3 totals 15 residues. CDR1 and CDR2 (germline): MNHEY, SVGEGT. With 2 bases removed from V and 0 bases from J, the gap between germline ends came to 10 bases. The CDR3 spells CASSYVGRMNTEAFF. CDR3 in DNA: TGTGCCAGCAGTTACGTCGGCAGAATGAACACTGAAGCTTTCTTT.

There are many counts of this clonotype. The J gene is TRBJ2-3, the V gene TRBV20-1; 10 bases agree with TRBD2. CDR3 length: 18 amino acids. V dropped 1 base and J dropped 6; count of bases not matched to a gene: 16. Germline CDR1 and CDR2: DFQATT and SNEGSKA (reference sequence). The CDR3 spells CSARAYLAGASTSDTQYF. DNA for the CDR3: TGCAGTGCTAGAGCGTATCTAGCGGGGGCCTCCACTTCGGATACGCAGTATTTT.

In this sample, this clonotype turned up many times. The gene calls are TRBV20-1 and TRBJ2-7, with TRBD2 matching 10 bases. Germline CDR1 is DFQATT and CDR2 is SNEGSKA (reference sequence). The CDR3 is 18 residues long. V shed 1 base and J 4 bases; nucleotides not matched to a gene: 16. The CDR3 DNA follows: TGCAGTGCTAGAGGGGCGGGGCTAGCGGGAGTGAGCACGTACGAGCAGTACTTC. Protein: CSARGAGLAGVSTYEQYF.

This clonotype has a count of ten or more. The chain couples TRBV6-5 to TRBJ2-5; D remains ambiguous. The CDR3 runs 13 residues. The V end lost 6 bases, the J end lost 7 bases, and 15 bases lay between the germline ends. Germline CDR1 MNHEY, CDR2 SVGAGI. CDR3 sequence: CASRPPGLWTQYF. In DNA, the CDR3 is TGTGCCAGCAGACCCCCGGGCCTTTGGACCCAGTACTTC.

In this sample, this clonotype turned up many times. DNA of the CDR3: TGCGCCAGCAGAGACAGTTCCCCGAACACCGGGGAGCTGTTTTTT. Its protein product is CASRDSSPNTGELFF. The V gene is TRBV10-2, the J gene TRBJ2-2; D may be TRBD1 (5 bases). V lost 6 bases, J lost 0 bases, and 11 bases lay in between. Per the germline V gene, CDR1 is WSHSY and CDR2 is SAAADI. There are 15 residues in the CDR3.

This clonotype was observed a handful of times. The chain combines TRBV27 with TRBJ2-3; D might be TRBD2 (5 bases). There are 13 residues in the CDR3. Deletions cut 7 bases from V and 6 bases from J, with 14 bases between. Germline V gene data show CDR1 as MNHEY and CDR2 as SMNVEV (reference sequence). In DNA form, the CDR3 reads TGTGCCAGCATCGGGGTAGTATCCGATACGCAGTATTTT. Its protein product is CASIGVVSDTQYF.

As for this clonotype: One end of the junction does not line up with germline, which may come from a read error. This rearrangement joins TRBV20-1 to TRBJ2-3; D may be TRBD2 (6 bases). The CDR3 runs 14 residues. Germline loops: CDR1 DFQATT, CDR2 SNEGSKA (reference sequence). The DNA for the CDR3 is TGCAGTGCTAAACGAGCGGGTTTAACAGATAAGCAGTCTTTT. Translated: CSAKRAGLTDKQSF.

Of note for this clonotype: With a much larger clone just one base away, this may be a read error. The missing conserved phenylalanine or tryptophan at the end of this CDR3 makes a read error likely. The chain links TRBV4-1 to TRBJ2-5, with D perhaps TRBD1 or TRBD2 (5 bases each). The ends were cut back, 3 bases at V and 10 bases at J, with 15 bases in the middle. The CDR3 sequence is 13 residues long. The germline CDR1 and CDR2 sequences are MGHRA and YSYEKL. The CDR3 DNA is TGCGCCAGCAGCCACTCAGGGAGTTCGGACCAGTACGTC. Encoded protein: CASSHSGSSDQYV.

This clonotype was detected a few times. The chain is built from TRBV19 and TRBJ1-5; D is ambiguous. The CDR3 contains 15 residues. Trimming removed 5 bases at V and 0 bases at J, with 11 bases between. Germline lookup yields CDR1 LNHDA and CDR2 SQIVND (reference sequence). The chain's CDR3 is CASSWQHYSNQPQHF. CDR3 DNA sequence: TGTGCCAGTAGTTGGCAGCACTATAGCAATCAGCCCCAGCATTTT.

This clonotype was recorded a few times. The rearrangement uses TRBV4-3 and TRBJ2-7, with TRBD1 matching over 8 bases. The CDR3 spans 15 residues. The V and J ends lost 4 bases and 3 bases, in that order; junction bases with no gene match: 8. Per germline, CDR1 LGHNA and CDR2 YSLEER. The CDR3 nucleotides are TGCGCCAGCAGCCCCGGGACAGGAGCCTTCTACGAGCAGTACTTC. This gives the protein CASSPGTGAFYEQYF.

This clonotype has ten or more counts. This chain joins TRBV29-1 and TRBJ2-3; 7 bases fit TRBD2. This CDR3 contains 20 residues. Trimming took 0 bases from V and 4 from J; bases not matched to a gene: 22. The germline CDR1 and CDR2 sequences are SQVTM and ANQGSEA. CDR3 residues: CSVEDDGGSGQSFWADTQYF. Written as DNA, the CDR3 is TGCAGCGTTGAAGATGATGGGGGTAGCGGGCAGTCTTTTTGGGCAGATACGCAGTATTTT.